The sequence of this T cell receptor beta chain was determined in a study of CD8+ T cells in alopecia areata. Background on the study: Patients given treatment had severity scored by the percentage of scalp area affected.

Sample treatment: oral pan-JAK inhibitor, 5-10 mg twice daily. Study-level findings and limits: Elevated clonality characterized lesional scalp relative to normal scalp, particularly in alopecia totalis/universalis. While patients received tofacitinib, many expanded lesional clones remained present in scalp and blood.

Note on this clone: Its cognate antigen is unknown.

Extracted RNA was reverse transcribed into cDNA, the sequencing template. Some clones are missing from TCRdb's copy, which holds only in-frame ones; the method was immunoSEQ multiplex PCR. Among fewer than 200,000 clones listed, 50% to 75% were seen once. Germline V gene lookup returns CDR1 MNHEY and CDR2 SMNVEV (reference sequence). The CDR3 covers 12 residues. Trimming removed 7 bases from V and 4 bases from J, with 9 bases in between. The input for sequencing was CD4+ T cells sorted from blood, taken between weeks 55 and 65, from a patient treated with tofacitinib. The chain uses TRBV27 and TRBJ2-3, with unresolved D. The source of this sequence is a human donor with alopecia areata. CDR3 amino acids: CASTNGADTQYF. CDR3 sequence (DNA): TGTGCCAGCACTAATGGGGCAGATACGCAGTATTTT.